These 32 T cell receptor beta chains originate from one sample sequenced in a study of control samples from healthy donors and cancer patients. Sequencing was performed with immunoSEQ multiplex PCR; in TCRdb, only in-frame clones are kept and a portion is missing. The table includes roughly 100,000 clones, around 88% detected once. The sequenced sample was PBMCs. The receptor source for this set is a man aged 60 to 75 with lung cancer.

CDR3 DNA: TGTGCCAGCAGTGGCGGAACGTCGGGGAAAGCTTTCTTT. It codes for CASSGGTSGKAFF. This chain links TRBV2 with TRBJ1-1; D not resolved. The CDR3 has 13 residues. The ends were cut back, 4 bases at V and 9 bases at J, with 15 bases in the middle. Germline V gene sequence: CDR1 SNHLY, CDR2 FYNNEI.

The chain recombines TRBV4-1 with TRBJ1-2; D remains ambiguous. The germline V gene encodes CDR1 MGHRA and CDR2 YSYEKL. The CDR3 loop spans 14 amino acids. Trimming took 1 base from V and 8 from J, leaving 14 bases between them. Here the CDR3 reads CASSQGEGTQGYTF. Written as DNA, the CDR3 is TGCGCCAGCAGCCAAGGGGAGGGAACTCAGGGCTACACCTTC.

This chain links TRBV6-6 with TRBJ2-2, with 7 bases identical to TRBD2. CDR1 is MNHNY, CDR2 SVGAGI, per germline (reference sequence). V lost 8 bases to trimming and J lost 6 bases; unmatched junction nucleotides: 6. This CDR3 comprises 13 residues. The CDR3 spells CASRTRDAGELFF. The CDR3 DNA reads as TGTGCCAGCCGGACTAGGGACGCCGGGGAGCTGTTTTTT.

The gene calls are TRBV7-3 and TRBJ2-1; 7 nucleotides align to TRBD2. Germline CDR1 is SGHTA and CDR2 is FQGTGA. CDR3 length: 15 amino acids. The V segment lost 3 bases and the J segment 1 base; nucleotides outside the gene matches: 3. CDR3 sequence reads: CASSFVGGSYNEQFF. In nucleotides, the CDR3 is TGTGCCAGCAGCTTCGTGGGAGGGTCCTACAATGAGCAGTTCTTC.

The gene calls are TRBV7-9 and TRBJ1-5, with D perhaps TRBD1 (6 bases). V was cut by 5 bases and J by 2 bases, with 10 bases left in between. CDR1 and CDR2 (germline): SEHNR, FQNEAQ (reference sequence). The CDR3 loop spans 14 amino acids. This CDR3 reads CASSLAGGNQPQHF. The CDR3 DNA is TGTGCCAGCAGCCTGGCAGGGGGCAATCAGCCCCAGCATTTT.

V is TRBV10-3 and J is TRBJ2-5; perhaps TRBD1 as D (6 bases). This CDR3 is 13 amino acids long. Trimming left V 4 bases short and J 5 bases short, with 11 bases between. CDR1 and CDR2 from the germline V gene are ENHRY and SYGVKD. This CDR3 is CAISVGGWETQYF. In DNA form, the CDR3 reads TGTGCCATCAGTGTTGGGGGCTGGGAGACCCAGTACTTC.

This rearrangement joins TRBV12-5 to TRBJ2-4, with TRBD1 matching 12 bases. Germline CDR1 LGHNT, CDR2 FRNRAP. The CDR3 sequence is 17 residues long. The V gene end was trimmed by 6 bases and the J gene end by 4 bases; junction bases not matched to a gene: 10. The CDR3 nucleotides are TGTGCTAGTGGAACGGGACAGGGGGCATTTTTGAAAAACATTCAGTACTTC. This gives the protein CASGTGQGAFLKNIQYF.

The chain joins TRBV30 to TRBJ1-6, with 7 bases aligning to TRBD1. V was pared by 0 bases and J by 8 bases, with 7 bases of the junction left unmatched. CDR3 length: 15 residues. Germline loops: CDR1 GTSNPN, CDR2 SVGIG (reference sequence). The CDR3 loop is CAWSVGDSGYSPLHF. The CDR3 region has the DNA TGTGCCTGGAGTGTAGGGGACAGCGGTTATTCACCCCTCCACTTT.

The chain employs TRBV10-1 and TRBJ2-5; D unclear. V gave up 0 bases and J gave up 2 bases, with 7 bases separating them. The germline gives CDR1 WNHNN, CDR2 SYGVQD (reference sequence). CDR3 size: 14 residues. The CDR3 nucleotides read TGCGCCAGCAGTGAGTCCCCGGATCAAGAGACCCAGTACTTC. Amino acid sequence: CASSESPDQETQYF.

The CDR3 loop is CASRDRQGANYGYTF. The CDR3 DNA follows: TGTGCCAGCAGGGACAGACAGGGAGCTAACTATGGCTACACCTTC. The chain has TRBV2 and TRBJ1-2; 7 bases map to TRBD1. Germline V gives CDR1 SNHLY, CDR2 FYNNEI. This CDR3 spans 15 amino acids. After removal of 6 bases from V and 0 bases from J, the junction contained 7 bases not matched to a gene.

The rearrangement links TRBV6-6 to TRBJ1-1, with D uncertain. The length of the CDR3 is 17 residues. V was clipped by 7 bases and J by 0 bases, with 21 bases between them. CDR1 is MNHNY, CDR2 SVGAGI, per germline (reference sequence). This CDR3 reads CASNRLGSFSVNTEAFF. CDR3 in DNA: TGTGCCAGCAATCGTTTGGGGAGCTTTAGTGTGAACACTGAAGCTTTCTTT.

V gene TRBV5-1 combines with J gene TRBJ2-7; 9 bases fit TRBD1. The CDR3 extends over 14 amino acids. Germline V CDR1 and CDR2: SGHRS, YFSETQ. Trimming cost V 3 bases and J 5 bases; bases outside gene matches: 6. The CDR3 region is CASSSGQGFDEQYV. The CDR3 DNA is TGCGCCAGCAGCTCTGGACAGGGGTTCGACGAGCAGTACGTC.

DNA for the CDR3: TGTGCCAGCAGTCAGGTAGAAGAGGGGAGGAAGCAGTATTTT. Translation gives CASSQVEEGRKQYF. The V call is TRBV25-1, the J call TRBJ2-3; D may be TRBD2 (6 bases). The CDR3 has 14 amino acids. The germline V and J ends were trimmed by 5 bases and 11 bases, with 20 bases remaining between them. The germline gives CDR1 MGHDK, CDR2 SYGVNS.

J is TRBJ2-6 and V is TRBV7-9; TRBD1 might be the D (6 bases). The CDR3 has 15 residues. The V end was cut by 7 bases, the J end by 2 bases, with 12 bases between. Germline V gives CDR1 SEHNR, CDR2 FQNEAQ (reference sequence). CDR3 residues: CASTLGAPGANVLTF. DNA of the CDR3: TGTGCCAGCACCCTGGGGGCACCTGGGGCCAACGTCCTGACTTTC. The full variable domain, completed using reference TRBV7-9 and TRBJ2-6, is DTGVSQNPRHKITKRGQNVTFRCDPISEHNRLYWYRQTLGQGPEFLTYFQNEAQLEKSRLLSDRFSAERPKGSFSTLEIQRTEQGDSAMYLCASTLGAPGANVLTFGAGSRLTVL.

The rearrangement joins TRBV5-6 to TRBJ1-1; no definite D call. Germline CDR1 reads SGHDT; CDR2 reads YYEEEE. This CDR3 comprises 12 residues. V was cut by 1 base and J by 4 bases, with 5 bases left in between. In nucleotides, the CDR3 is TGTGCCAGCAGCTTGCGCAGCACTGAAGCTTTCTTT. Protein product: CASSLRSTEAFF.

CDR3 loop: CASSPSGGTYNEQFF. The CDR3 DNA reads as TGTGCCAGCAGTCCTAGCGGGGGGACCTACAATGAGCAGTTCTTC. This rearrangement joins TRBV9 to TRBJ2-1; 11 bases align to TRBD2. CDR3 length: 15 amino acids. CDR1 SGDLS and CDR2 YYNGEE come from the germline V gene. V was pared by 5 bases and J by 2 bases, with 3 bases of the junction left unmatched.

This sequence joins TRBV7-9 and TRBJ2-1, with D unresolved. CDR1 is SEHNR and CDR2 is FQNEAQ in the germline V gene (reference sequence). The CDR3 extends over 13 amino acids. V gave up 2 bases and J gave up 4 bases, with 6 bases separating them. The DNA for the CDR3 is TGTGCCAGCAGCTTACAAGAATACAATGAGCAGTTCTTC. As protein: CASSLQEYNEQFF.

The chain carries TRBV21-1 and TRBJ2-5. TRBV21-1 is classified as a pseudogene. The CDR3 contains 12 residues. The CDR3 loop is CASSKWNWTQYF. The CDR3, as DNA: TGTGCCAGCAGCAAGTGGAATTGGACCCAGTACTTC.

V usage is TRBV5-8 and J usage is TRBJ1-2, with unresolved D. The CDR3 is 13 amino acids. Germline CDR1 reads SGHTS; CDR2 reads YDEGEE. The germline V and J ends were trimmed by 0 bases and 4 bases, with 7 bases remaining between them. The CDR3, as DNA: TGTGCCAGCAGCTTGGCAGTGGGCTATGGCTACACCTTC. Its protein product is CASSLAVGYGYTF.

Only one count was recorded for this clone. V usage is TRBV7-3 and J usage is TRBJ2-1; possible D gene TRBD2, 6 bases. Looked up from germline, CDR1 is SGHTA and CDR2 is FQGTGA. Trimming removed 2 bases at V and 4 bases at J, with 12 bases between. The CDR3 consists of 15 residues. In DNA form, the CDR3 reads TGTGCCAGCAGCTTACTCGGGGGAGATTACAATGAGCAGTTCTTC. Amino acids: CASSLLGGDYNEQFF.

The V call is TRBV11-2, the J call TRBJ2-7; TRBD2 matches at 8 bases. Germline V gene lookup returns CDR1 SGHAT and CDR2 FQNNGV. The CDR3 covers 15 residues. Unmatched junction bases numbered 12, after V lost 5 bases and J lost 6 bases. Here the CDR3 DNA reads TGTGCCAGCAGCCGAAGCCGGGGGGGCGGCGGCGAGCAGTACTTC. This gives the protein CASSRSRGGGGEQYF.

The V call is TRBV6-1, the J call TRBJ1-5; 10 bases fit TRBD1. The V and J ends lost 2 bases and 11 bases, in that order; junction bases with no gene match: 6. CDR3 length: 14 residues. Germline values: CDR1 MNHNS, CDR2 SASEGT. CDR3 sequence: CASSERDRGRAQHF. The CDR3 DNA is TGTGCCAGCAGTGAACGGGACAGGGGTCGGGCCCAGCATTTT.

The gene calls are TRBV6-5 and TRBJ2-5; D not certain. CDR3 length: 13 residues. The V and J ends lost 4 bases and 4 bases respectively, with 10 bases between them. Germline V CDR1 and CDR2: MNHEY, SVGAGI. CDR3 DNA: TGTGCCAGCAGTTCGCCCTTAATAGAGACCCAGTACTTC. Translated: CASSSPLIETQYF.

The rearrangement joins TRBV3-1 (or the pseudogene TRBV3-2) to TRBJ1-1; D unresolved. The CDR3 runs to 14 residues. V lost 4 bases to trimming and J lost 5 bases, with 14 bases between them. Germline V gives CDR1 LGHDT, CDR2 YNNKEL (reference sequence). The CDR3 region has the DNA TGTGCCAGCAGCCTCGGACGGCGAAGAACTGAAGCTTTCTTT. Translating gives CASSLGRRRTEAFF.

This clone appeared a few times. CDR3: CASSLSLETQYF. The CDR3 bases are TGTGCCAGCAGCTTATCTCTCGAGACCCAGTACTTC. V gene TRBV7-9 combines with J gene TRBJ2-5; unclear D gene. Germline values: CDR1 SEHNR, CDR2 FQNEAQ (reference sequence). The CDR3 loop spans 12 amino acids. V shed 2 bases and J shed 5 bases, with 6 bases lying between them.

This chain joins TRBV5-1 and TRBJ2-1, with D tentatively TRBD1 (5 bases). The germline gives CDR1 SGHRS, CDR2 YFSETQ. This CDR3 spans 13 amino acids. V was trimmed by 7 bases and J by 7 bases, leaving 15 bases between them. In nucleotides, the CDR3 is TGCGCCAGCGCCCTGGATGGGGCAAATGAGCAGTTCTTC. Amino acid sequence: CASALDGANEQFF.

The chain recombines TRBV5-1 with TRBJ2-7, with D perhaps TRBD2 (5 bases). V was pared by 1 base and J by 5 bases, with 16 bases between. Germline lookup yields CDR1 SGHRS and CDR2 YFSETQ. The CDR3 loop spans 15 amino acids. The CDR3 spells CASSLRGPSGDEQYV. The CDR3 nucleotides read TGCGCCAGCAGCTTGCGGGGTCCGTCCGGGGACGAGCAGTACGTC.

The chain joins TRBV13 to TRBJ2-3; possibly TRBD1 for D (5 bases). V lost 0 bases and J 4 bases, leaving 11 bases between the germline ends. CDR3 length: 15 residues. Looked up from germline, CDR1 is PRHDT and CDR2 is FYEKMQ (reference sequence). This chain's CDR3 is CASSLGGAGSDTQYF. CDR3 coding DNA: TGTGCCAGCAGCTTAGGAGGGGCCGGTTCAGATACGCAGTATTTT.

The V call is TRBV5-1, the J call TRBJ2-7; D is unclear. The CDR3 has 14 residues. Germline CDR1 is SGHRS and CDR2 is YFSETQ. The V end lost 4 bases, the J end lost 0 bases, and 11 bases lay between the germline ends. The CDR3: CASSGGMGSYEQYV. The CDR3 DNA sequence: TGCGCCAGCAGCGGTGGGATGGGCTCCTACGAGCAGTACGTC.

This sequence joins TRBV7-3 and TRBJ2-5; 10 bases line up with TRBD1. CDR1 and CDR2 from the germline V gene are SGHTA and FQGTGA. This CDR3 region has 12 residues. V was clipped by 6 bases and J by 7 bases; unmatched bases: 2. The CDR3 here is CASSRTGGTQYF. For the CDR3, the DNA is TGTGCCAGCAGTAGGACAGGGGGGACCCAGTACTTC.

The chain joins TRBV5-1 to TRBJ2-3, with D unclear. Germline CDR1 is SGHRS and CDR2 is YFSETQ. This CDR3 is 13 amino acids long. V was clipped by 0 bases and J by 4 bases, with 6 bases between them. The CDR3 DNA reads as TGCGCCAGCAGCTTGGTGGCCCCAGATACGCAGTATTTT. Translated: CASSLVAPDTQYF.

The chain links TRBV7-8 to TRBJ2-2, with D possibly TRBD1 on 5 matching bases. The CDR3 loop spans 14 amino acids. From germline, CDR1 is SGHVS and CDR2 FQNEAQ. V dropped 5 bases and J dropped 7 bases, with 14 bases sitting between them. The CDR3 sequence is CASSRGRENGELFF. CDR3 DNA sequence: TGTGCCAGCAGCCGAGGCAGGGAAAACGGGGAGCTGTTTTTT.